This T cell receptor (beta chain) was sequenced for a study of cytomegalovirus exposure and HLA in healthy donors. Overall study findings and caveats: The authors later found most CMV-associated TCR beta chains appeared HLA-restricted.

This clone was counted once. Antigen specificity is unknown. The PCR made use of 60 Vbeta and 13 Jbeta primers. TCRdb keeps only in-frame clones here, not all; method: immunoSEQ multiplex PCR. Of about 150,000 clones in the sample, about 74% are singletons; the top ten hold roughly 2%. Between the trimmed V and J ends, which lost 6 bases and 4 bases, there was a span of 13 bases. Germline values: CDR1 MNHNY, CDR2 SVGAGI (reference sequence). The CDR3 has 14 amino acids. The chain links TRBV6-6 to TRBJ1-3, with D maybe TRBD1 (5 bases). The TCR sequence derives from a woman aged 40 to 50 in good health and CMV-seronegative. The sequenced material came from PBMCs. This CDR3 reads CASRDGGVGNTIYF. The CDR3 region has the DNA TGTGCCAGCAGGGACGGGGGGGTCGGAAACACCATATATTTT.